This TCR beta chain was sequenced for a study of blood T cell repertoires in COVID-19. Turning to the study itself: Both acute and convalescent COVID-19 samples were obtained from the United States, Italy and Spain. Sample material is recorded as cDNA or gDNA derived from T cells, B-cell-depleted T cells, or PBMCs.

Original data processing: Researchers report that nucleated cell counts were estimated from reference gene primer amplification. The assay was immunoSEQ multiplex PCR, and TCRdb's table has in-frame clones only and misses some. V and J calls plus clone size are reproduced from that table; the DNA served to infer D and trimming. The sample has approximately 190,000 clones; around 84% are singletons. The CDR3 sequence is 14 residues long. Trimming removed 2 bases at V and 2 bases at J, with 10 bases between. The germline gives CDR1 GTSNPN, CDR2 SVGIG (reference sequence). The receptor was derived from a man aged 25-45 years with active or convalescent COVID-19. Sequencing input: peripheral blood. V gene TRBV30 combines with J gene TRBJ1-5; tentatively, D is TRBD1 (5 bases). The chain's CDR3 is CAWSRSGGNQPQHF. The CDR3 nucleotides are TGTGCCTGGAGTAGGTCGGGGGGCAATCAGCCCCAGCATTTT.